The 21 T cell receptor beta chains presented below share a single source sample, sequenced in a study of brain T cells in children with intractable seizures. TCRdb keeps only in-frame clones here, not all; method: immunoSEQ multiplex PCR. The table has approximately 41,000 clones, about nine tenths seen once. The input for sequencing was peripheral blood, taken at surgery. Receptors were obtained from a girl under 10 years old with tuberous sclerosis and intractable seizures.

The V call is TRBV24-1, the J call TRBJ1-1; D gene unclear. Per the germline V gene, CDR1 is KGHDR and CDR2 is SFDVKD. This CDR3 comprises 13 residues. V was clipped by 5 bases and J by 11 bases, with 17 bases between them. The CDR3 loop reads CATSVGQTGVAFF. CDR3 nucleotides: TGTGCCACCAGTGTTGGGCAGACCGGAGTTGCTTTCTTT.

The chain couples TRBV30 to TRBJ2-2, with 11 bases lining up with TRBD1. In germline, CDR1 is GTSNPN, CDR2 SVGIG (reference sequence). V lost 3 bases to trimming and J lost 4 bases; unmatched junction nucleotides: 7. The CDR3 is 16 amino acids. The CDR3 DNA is TGTGCCTGGAGCGGTGCCGGGACAGGGGGCACCGGGGAGCTGTTTTTT. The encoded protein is CAWSGAGTGGTGELFF.

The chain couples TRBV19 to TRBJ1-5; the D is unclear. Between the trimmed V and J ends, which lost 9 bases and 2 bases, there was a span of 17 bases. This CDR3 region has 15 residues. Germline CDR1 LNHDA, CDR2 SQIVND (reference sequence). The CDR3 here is CASENGVLGNQPQHF. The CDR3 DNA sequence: TGTGCCAGCGAAAATGGGGTGCTAGGCAATCAGCCCCAGCATTTT.

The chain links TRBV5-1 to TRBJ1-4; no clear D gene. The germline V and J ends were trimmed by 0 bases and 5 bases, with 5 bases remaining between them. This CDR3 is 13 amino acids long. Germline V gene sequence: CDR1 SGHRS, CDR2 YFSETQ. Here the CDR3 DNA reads TGCGCCAGCAGCTTGGATATGAATGAAAAACTGTTTTTT. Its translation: CASSLDMNEKLFF.

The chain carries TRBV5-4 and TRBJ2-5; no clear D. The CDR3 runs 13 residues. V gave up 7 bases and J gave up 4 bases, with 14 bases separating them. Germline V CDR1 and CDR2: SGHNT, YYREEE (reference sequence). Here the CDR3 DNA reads TGTGCCAGCGGTCCGACACCGGGAGAGACCCAGTACTTC. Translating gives CASGPTPGETQYF.

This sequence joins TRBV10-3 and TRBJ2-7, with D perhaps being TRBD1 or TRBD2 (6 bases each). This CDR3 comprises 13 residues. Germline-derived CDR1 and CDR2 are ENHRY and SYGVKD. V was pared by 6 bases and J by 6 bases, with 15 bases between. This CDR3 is CAISGVSGAEQYF. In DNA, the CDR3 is TGTGCCATCAGCGGGGTCTCGGGGGCCGAGCAGTACTTC.

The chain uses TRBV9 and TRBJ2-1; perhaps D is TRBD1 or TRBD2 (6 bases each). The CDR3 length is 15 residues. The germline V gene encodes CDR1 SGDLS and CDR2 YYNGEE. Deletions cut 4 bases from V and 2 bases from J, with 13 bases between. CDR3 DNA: TGTGCCAGCAGCCGTAGGGGGGACACCTACAATGAGCAGTTCTTC. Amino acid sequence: CASSRRGDTYNEQFF.

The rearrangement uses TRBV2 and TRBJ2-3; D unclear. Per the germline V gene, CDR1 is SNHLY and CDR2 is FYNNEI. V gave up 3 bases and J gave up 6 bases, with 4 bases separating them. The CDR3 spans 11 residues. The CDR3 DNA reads TGTGCCAGCAGTGACGTCGATACGCAGTATTTT. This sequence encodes CASSDVDTQYF.

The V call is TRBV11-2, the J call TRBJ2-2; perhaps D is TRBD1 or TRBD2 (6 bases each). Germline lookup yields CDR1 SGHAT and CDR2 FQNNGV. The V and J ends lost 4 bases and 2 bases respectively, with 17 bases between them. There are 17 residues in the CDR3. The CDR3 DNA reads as TGTGCCAGCAGCTCCTCCAGGGGAGGTTTTAACACCGGGGAGCTGTTTTTT. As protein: CASSSSRGGFNTGELFF.

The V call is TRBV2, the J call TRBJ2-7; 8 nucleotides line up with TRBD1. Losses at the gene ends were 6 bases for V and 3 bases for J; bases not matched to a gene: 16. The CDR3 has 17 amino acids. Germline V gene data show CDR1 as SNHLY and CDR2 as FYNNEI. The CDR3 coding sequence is TGTGCCAGCAGGGGGTTTGATGGCGGACAGGGAAACTACGAGCAGTACGTC. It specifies CASRGFDGGQGNYEQYV.

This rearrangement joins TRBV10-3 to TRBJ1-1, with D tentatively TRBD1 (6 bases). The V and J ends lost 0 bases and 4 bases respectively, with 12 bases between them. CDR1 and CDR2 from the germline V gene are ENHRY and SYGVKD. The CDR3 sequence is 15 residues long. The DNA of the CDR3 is TGTGCCATCAGTGAGTCGCACAGGGCTGGCACTGAAGCTTTCTTT. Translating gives CAISESHRAGTEAFF.

The CDR3 DNA follows: TGTGCCAGCAGCCTCACCGGGACTAGACACACCGGGGAGCTGTTTTTT. Amino acids: CASSLTGTRHTGELFF. V usage is TRBV4-2 and J usage is TRBJ2-2, with 8 nucleotides matching TRBD2. The length of the CDR3 is 16 residues. Germline loops: CDR1 LGHNA, CDR2 YNFKEQ. With 4 bases clipped from V and 3 bases from J, the junction kept 7 bases outside the gene matches.

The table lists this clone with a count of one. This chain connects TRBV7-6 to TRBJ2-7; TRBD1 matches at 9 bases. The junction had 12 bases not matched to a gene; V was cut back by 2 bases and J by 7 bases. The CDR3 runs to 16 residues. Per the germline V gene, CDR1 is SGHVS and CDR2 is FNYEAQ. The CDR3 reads CASSLIQGAQSVEQYF. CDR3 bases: TGTGCCAGCAGCTTAATACAGGGGGCGCAATCAGTGGAGCAGTACTTC.

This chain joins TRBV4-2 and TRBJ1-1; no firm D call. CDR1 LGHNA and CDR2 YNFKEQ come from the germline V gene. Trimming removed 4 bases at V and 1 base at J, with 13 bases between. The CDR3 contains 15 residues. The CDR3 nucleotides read TGTGCCAGCAGCCCCAATGCCCAGAAGAACACTGAAGCTTTCTTT. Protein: CASSPNAQKNTEAFF.

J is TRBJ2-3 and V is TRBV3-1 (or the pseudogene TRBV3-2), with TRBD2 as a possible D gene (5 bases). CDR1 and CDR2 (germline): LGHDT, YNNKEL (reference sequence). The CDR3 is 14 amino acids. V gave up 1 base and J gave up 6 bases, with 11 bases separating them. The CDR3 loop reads CASSQGASFDTQYF. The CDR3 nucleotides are TGTGCCAGCAGCCAAGGCGCTAGCTTCGATACGCAGTATTTT.

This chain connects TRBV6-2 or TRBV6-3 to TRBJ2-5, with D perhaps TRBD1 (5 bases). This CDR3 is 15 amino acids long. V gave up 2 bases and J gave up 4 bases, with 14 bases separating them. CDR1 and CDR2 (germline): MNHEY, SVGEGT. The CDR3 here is CASSYAGYSRETQYF. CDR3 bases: TGTGCCAGCAGTTACGCAGGGTATAGTAGAGAGACCCAGTACTTC.

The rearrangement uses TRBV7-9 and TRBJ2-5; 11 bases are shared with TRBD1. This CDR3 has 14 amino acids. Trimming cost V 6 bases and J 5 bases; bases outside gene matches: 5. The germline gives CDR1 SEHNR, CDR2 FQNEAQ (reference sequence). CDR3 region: CASRRTGGYETQYF. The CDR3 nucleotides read TGTGCCAGCAGACGGACAGGGGGCTATGAGACCCAGTACTTC.

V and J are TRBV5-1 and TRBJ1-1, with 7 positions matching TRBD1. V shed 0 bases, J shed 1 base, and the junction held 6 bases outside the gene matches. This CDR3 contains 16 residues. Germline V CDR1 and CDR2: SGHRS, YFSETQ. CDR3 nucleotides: TGCGCCAGCAGCTTGGAAACAGGGGAAGGGAACACTGAAGCTTTCTTT. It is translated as CASSLETGEGNTEAFF.

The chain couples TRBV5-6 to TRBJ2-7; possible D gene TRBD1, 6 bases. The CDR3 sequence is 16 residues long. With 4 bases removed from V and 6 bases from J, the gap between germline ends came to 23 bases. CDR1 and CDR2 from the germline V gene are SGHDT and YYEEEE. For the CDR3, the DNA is TGTGCCAGCAGCGTCGAGCCCAGGGGCGGGTTAACCGAGCAGTACGTC. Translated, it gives CASSVEPRGGLTEQYV.

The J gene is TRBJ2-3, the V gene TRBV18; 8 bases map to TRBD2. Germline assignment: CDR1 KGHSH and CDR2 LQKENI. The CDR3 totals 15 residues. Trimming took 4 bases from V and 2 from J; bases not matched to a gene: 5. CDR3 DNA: TGTGCCAGCTCACGCCGAGCGGGGGCCACAGATACGCAGTATTTT. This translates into CASSRRAGATDTQYF.

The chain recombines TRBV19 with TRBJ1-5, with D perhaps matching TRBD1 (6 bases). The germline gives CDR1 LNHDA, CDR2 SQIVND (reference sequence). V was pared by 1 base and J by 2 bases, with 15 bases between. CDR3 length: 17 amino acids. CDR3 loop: CASSIGGAGRGNQPQHF. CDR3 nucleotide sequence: TGTGCCAGTAGTATAGGGGGGGCAGGGAGAGGCAATCAGCCCCAGCATTTT.